This TCR beta chain was documented in a study of T cell repertoires in cytomegalovirus infection. The CDR3 sequence is 12 residues long. The ends were cut back, 1 base at V and 7 bases at J, with 8 bases in the middle. CDR1 is LGHNT, CDR2 FRNRAP, per germline. General study points: Cumulative public TCR beta family frequency identified CMV carriers with the relevant HLA.

This clonotype occurred a few times. What it recognizes is unknown. TCRdb re-called the reads with MiXCR, one entry per CDR3 protein. The sample lists 830,000 or so distinct CDR3 sequences, 30% to 35% occurring once. This clonotype originated in a human donor in good health (CMV status not recorded). Some clones in this sample may be carry-over from other donors' samples. The chain carries TRBV12-5 and TRBJ2-7; D unresolved. Source: cultured CD8+ T cells from PBMCs, taken from culture after CMV antigen stimulation. The CDR3 reads CASGLGVREQYF. Here the CDR3 DNA reads TGTGCTAGTGGTTTGGGCGTTAGAGAGCAGTACTTC.